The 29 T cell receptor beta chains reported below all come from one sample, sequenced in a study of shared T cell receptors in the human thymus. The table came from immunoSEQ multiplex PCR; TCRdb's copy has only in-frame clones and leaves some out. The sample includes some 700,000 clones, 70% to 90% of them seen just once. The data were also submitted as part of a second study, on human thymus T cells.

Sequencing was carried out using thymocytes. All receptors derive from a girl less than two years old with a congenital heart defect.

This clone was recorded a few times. CDR3 DNA sequence: TGTGCCAGCAGCCAAGATGGAGGGCGGAACCAGTACTTC. This sequence encodes CASSQDGGRNQYF. This chain connects TRBV14 to TRBJ2-5; a weak D match, TRBD2 (6 bases). Germline CDR1 SGHDN, CDR2 FVKESK. The CDR3 consists of 13 residues. Trimming cost V 0 bases and J 10 bases, with 12 bases left between them.

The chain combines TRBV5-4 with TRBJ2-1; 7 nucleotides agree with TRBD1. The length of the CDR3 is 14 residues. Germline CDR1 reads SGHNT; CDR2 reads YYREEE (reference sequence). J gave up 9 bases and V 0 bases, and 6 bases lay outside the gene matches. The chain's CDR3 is CASSLDSGTVEQFF. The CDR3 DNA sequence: TGTGCCAGCAGCTTGGATTCCGGGACAGTTGAGCAGTTCTTC.

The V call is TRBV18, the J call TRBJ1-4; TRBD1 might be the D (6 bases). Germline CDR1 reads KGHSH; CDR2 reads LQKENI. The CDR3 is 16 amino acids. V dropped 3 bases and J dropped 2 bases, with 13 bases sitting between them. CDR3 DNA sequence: TGTGCCAGCTCACCGCTGCAGGGGATGACTAATGAAAAACTGTTTTTT. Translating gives CASSPLQGMTNEKLFF.

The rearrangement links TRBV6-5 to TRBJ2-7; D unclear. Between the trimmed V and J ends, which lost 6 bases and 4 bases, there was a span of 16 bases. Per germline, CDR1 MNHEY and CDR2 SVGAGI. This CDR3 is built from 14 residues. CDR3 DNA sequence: TGTGCCAGCAGATATGTCGGTGAAGAATACGAGCAGTACTTC. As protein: CASRYVGEEYEQYF.

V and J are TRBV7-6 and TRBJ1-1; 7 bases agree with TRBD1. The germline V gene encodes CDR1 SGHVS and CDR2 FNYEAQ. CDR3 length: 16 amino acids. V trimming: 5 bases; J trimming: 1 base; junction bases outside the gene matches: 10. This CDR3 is CASSPHLTGENTEAFF. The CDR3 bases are TGTGCCAGCAGCCCGCACCTAACAGGGGAGAACACTGAAGCTTTCTTT.

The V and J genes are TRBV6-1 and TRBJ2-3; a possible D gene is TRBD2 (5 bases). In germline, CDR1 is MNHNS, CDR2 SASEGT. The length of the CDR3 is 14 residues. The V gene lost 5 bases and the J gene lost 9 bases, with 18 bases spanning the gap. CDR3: CASSRPSLNGTQYF. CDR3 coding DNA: TGTGCCAGCAGTAGACCTAGCTTAAATGGGACGCAGTATTTT.

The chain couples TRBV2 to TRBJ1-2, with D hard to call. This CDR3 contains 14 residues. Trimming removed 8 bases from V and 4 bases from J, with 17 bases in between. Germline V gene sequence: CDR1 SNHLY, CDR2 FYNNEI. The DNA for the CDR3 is TGTGCCAGCGACCAGGAAAGGAGCGGCTATGGCTACACCTTC. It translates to CASDQERSGYGYTF. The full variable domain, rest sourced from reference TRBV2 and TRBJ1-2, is EPEVTQTPSHQVTQMGQEVILRCVPISNHLYFYWYRQILGQKVEFLVSFYNNEISEKSEIFDDQFSVERPDGSNFTLKIRSTKLEDSAMYFCASDQERSGYGYTFGSGTRLTVV.

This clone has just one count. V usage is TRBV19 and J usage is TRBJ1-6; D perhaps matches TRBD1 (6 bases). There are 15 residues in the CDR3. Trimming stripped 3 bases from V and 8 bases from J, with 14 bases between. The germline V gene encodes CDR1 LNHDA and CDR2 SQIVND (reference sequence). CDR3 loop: CASSIRDRRHSPLHF. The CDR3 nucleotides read TGTGCCAGTAGTATCAGAGACAGGCGGCATTCACCCCTCCACTTT.

CDR3 sequence (DNA): TGTGCCAGCAGCCCATCCCGGGGGACTGGAAACACCATATATTTT. Protein: CASSPSRGTGNTIYF. The chain couples TRBV7-9 to TRBJ1-3, with D perhaps matching TRBD1 (5 bases). This CDR3 comprises 15 residues. V lost 5 bases and J lost 2, with 13 bases in between. CDR1 is SEHNR and CDR2 is FQNEAQ in the germline V gene (reference sequence). Supplemented by reference TRBV7-9 and TRBJ1-3, the full variable domain reads DTGVSQNPRHKITKRGQNVTFRCDPISEHNRLYWYRQTLGQGPEFLTYFQNEAQLEKSRLLSDRFSAERPKGSFSTLEIQRTEQGDSAMYLCASSPSRGTGNTIYFGEGSWLTVV.

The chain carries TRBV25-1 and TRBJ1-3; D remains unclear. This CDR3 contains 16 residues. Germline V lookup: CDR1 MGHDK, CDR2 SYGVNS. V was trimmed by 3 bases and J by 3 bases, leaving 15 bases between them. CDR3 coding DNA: TGTGCCAGCAGTGAGTCGGGAAATGAATTTGGAAACACCATATATTTT. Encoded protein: CASSESGNEFGNTIYF.

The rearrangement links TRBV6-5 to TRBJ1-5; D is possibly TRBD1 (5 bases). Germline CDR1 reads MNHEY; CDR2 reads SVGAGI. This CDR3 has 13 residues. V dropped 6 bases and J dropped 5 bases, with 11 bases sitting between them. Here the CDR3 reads CASSRQPDQPQHF. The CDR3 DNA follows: TGTGCCAGCAGCCGACAGCCAGATCAGCCCCAGCATTTT.

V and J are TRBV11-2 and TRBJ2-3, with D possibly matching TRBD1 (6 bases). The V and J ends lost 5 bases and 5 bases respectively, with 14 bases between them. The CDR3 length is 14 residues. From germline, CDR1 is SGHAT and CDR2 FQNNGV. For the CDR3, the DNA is TGTGCCAGCAGCCACCCTCTAGGGGGAGATACGCAGTATTTT. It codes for CASSHPLGGDTQYF.

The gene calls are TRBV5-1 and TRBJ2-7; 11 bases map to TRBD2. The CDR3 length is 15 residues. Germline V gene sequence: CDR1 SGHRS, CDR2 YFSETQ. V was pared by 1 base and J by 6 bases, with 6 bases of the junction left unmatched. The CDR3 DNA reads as TGCGCCAGCAGCTTGTTGACTAGCGGGGCTAGCGAGCAGTACTTC. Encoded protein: CASSLLTSGASEQYF.

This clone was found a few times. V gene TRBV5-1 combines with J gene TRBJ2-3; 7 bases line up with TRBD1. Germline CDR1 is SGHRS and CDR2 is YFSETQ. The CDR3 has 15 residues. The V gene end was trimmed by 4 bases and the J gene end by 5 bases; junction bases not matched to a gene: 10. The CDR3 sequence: CASSPGQEVEDTQYF. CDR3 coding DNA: TGCGCCAGCAGCCCCGGACAGGAGGTGGAAGATACGCAGTATTTT.

The CDR3 is CASIGWRAQAGSEAFF. The CDR3 DNA sequence: TGTGCCAGCATTGGTTGGCGCGCGCAGGCGGGGTCTGAAGCTTTCTTT. The V and J genes are TRBV25-1 and TRBJ1-1; no reliable D call. The CDR3 spans 16 residues. CDR1 MGHDK and CDR2 SYGVNS come from the germline V gene. V was shortened by 7 bases and J by 6 bases, with 24 bases between the two germline ends.

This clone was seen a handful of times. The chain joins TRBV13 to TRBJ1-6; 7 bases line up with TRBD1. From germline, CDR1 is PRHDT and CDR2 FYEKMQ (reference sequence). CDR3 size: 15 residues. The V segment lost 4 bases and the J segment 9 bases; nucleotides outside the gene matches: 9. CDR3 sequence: CASSSGQDDGSPLHF. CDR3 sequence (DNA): TGTGCCAGCAGCTCCGGACAGGACGACGGTTCACCCCTCCACTTT.

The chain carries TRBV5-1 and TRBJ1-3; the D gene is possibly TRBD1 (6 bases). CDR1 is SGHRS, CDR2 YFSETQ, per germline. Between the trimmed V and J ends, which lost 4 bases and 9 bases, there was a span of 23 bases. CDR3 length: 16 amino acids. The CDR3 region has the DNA TGCGCCAGCAGCAGACCTAACCTACAGGGCAGGGGCACCATATATTTT. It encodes CASSRPNLQGRGTIYF.

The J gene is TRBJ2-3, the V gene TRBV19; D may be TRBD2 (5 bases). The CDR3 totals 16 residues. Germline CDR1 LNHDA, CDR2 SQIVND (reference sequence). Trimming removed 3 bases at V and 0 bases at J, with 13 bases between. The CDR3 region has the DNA TGTGCCAGTAGTATCGGTTGGGCGGGCAGCACAGATACGCAGTATTTT. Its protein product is CASSIGWAGSTDTQYF.

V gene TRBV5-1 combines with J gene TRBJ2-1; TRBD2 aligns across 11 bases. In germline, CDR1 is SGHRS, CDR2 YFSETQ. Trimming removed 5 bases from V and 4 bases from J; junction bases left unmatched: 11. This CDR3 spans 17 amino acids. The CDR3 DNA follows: TGCGCCAGCAGGACAAAGACTAGCGGGGCCCCATACAATGAGCAGTTCTTC. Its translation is CASRTKTSGAPYNEQFF. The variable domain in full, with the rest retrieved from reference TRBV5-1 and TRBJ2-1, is KAGVTQTPRYLIKTRGQQVTLSCSPISGHRSVSWYQQTPGQGLQFLFEYFSETQRNKGNFPGRFSGRQFSNSRSEMNVSTLELGDSALYLCASRTKTSGAPYNEQFFGPGTRLTVL.

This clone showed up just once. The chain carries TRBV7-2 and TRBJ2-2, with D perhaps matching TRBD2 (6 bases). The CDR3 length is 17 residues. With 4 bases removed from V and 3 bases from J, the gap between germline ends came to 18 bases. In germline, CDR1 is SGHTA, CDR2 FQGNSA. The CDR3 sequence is CASSSTFGGRYTGELFF. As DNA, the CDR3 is TGTGCCAGCAGCTCGACCTTTGGGGGGAGATACACCGGGGAGCTGTTTTTT.

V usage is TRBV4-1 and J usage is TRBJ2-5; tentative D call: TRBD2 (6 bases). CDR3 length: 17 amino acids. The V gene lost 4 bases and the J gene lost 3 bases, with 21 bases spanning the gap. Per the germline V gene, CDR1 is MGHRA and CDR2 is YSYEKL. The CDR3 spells CASSPPIVTSSKETQYF. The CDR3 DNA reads TGCGCCAGCAGCCCCCCAATTGTTACTAGCAGCAAAGAGACCCAGTACTTC.

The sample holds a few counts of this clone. The DNA of the CDR3 is TGTGCCAGCAGCAATCGGACAGGTGGGACCGGGGAGCTGTTTTTT. Its protein product is CASSNRTGGTGELFF. This rearrangement joins TRBV9 to TRBJ2-2, with TRBD1 identical over 7 bases. V was clipped by 4 bases and J by 5 bases; unmatched bases: 8. CDR1 is SGDLS, CDR2 YYNGEE, per germline. The CDR3 consists of 15 residues.

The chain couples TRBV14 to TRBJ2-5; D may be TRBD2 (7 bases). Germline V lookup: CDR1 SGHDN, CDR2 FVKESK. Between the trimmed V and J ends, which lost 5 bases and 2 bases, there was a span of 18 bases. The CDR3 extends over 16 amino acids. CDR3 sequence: CASSKPSRGGQETQYF. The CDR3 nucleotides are TGTGCCAGCAGCAAACCTAGTAGGGGGGGACAAGAGACCCAGTACTTC.

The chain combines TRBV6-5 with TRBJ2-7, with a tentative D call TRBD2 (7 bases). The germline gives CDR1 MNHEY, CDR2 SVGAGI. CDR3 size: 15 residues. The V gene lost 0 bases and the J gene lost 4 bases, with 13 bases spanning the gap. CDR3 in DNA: TGTGCCAGCAGTTACTCAAGGGGGGGGCGTTACGAGCAGTACTTC. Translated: CASSYSRGGRYEQYF.

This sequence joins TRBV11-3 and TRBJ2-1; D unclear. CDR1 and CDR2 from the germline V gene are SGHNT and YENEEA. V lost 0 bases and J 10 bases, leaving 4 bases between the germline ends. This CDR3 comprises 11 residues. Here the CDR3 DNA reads TGTGCCAGCAGCTTAGACCGGGAGCAGTTCTTC. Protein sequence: CASSLDREQFF.

The chain's CDR3 is CASSYVDEQFF. CDR3 coding DNA: TGTGCCAGCAGTTACGTAGATGAGCAGTTCTTC. The chain couples TRBV6-5 to TRBJ2-1; unclear D gene. The V gene's germline CDR1 is MNHEY and CDR2 SVGAGI. The V gene lost 2 bases and the J gene lost 8 bases, with 4 bases spanning the gap. The CDR3 has 11 residues.

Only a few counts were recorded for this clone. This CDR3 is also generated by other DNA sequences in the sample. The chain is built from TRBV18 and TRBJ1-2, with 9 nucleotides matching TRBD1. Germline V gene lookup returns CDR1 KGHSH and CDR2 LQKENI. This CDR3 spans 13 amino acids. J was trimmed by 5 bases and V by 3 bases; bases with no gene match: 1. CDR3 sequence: CASSPGQGYGYTF. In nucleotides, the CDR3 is TGTGCCAGCTCACCTGGACAGGGGTATGGCTACACCTTC.

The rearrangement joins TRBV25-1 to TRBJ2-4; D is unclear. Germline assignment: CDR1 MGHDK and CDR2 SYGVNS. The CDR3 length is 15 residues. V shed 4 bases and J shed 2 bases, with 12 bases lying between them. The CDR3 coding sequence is TGTGCCAGCAGTGCCCTTACTGGTTCCAAAAACATTCAGTACTTC. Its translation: CASSALTGSKNIQYF.

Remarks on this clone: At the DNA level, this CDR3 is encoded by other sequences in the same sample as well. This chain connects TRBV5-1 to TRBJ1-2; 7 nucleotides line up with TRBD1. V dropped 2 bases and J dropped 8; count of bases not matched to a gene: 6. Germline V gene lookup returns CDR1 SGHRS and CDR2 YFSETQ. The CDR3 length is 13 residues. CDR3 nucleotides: TGCGCCAGCAGCTTACGACAGGGCGACGGCTACACCTTC. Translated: CASSLRQGDGYTF.